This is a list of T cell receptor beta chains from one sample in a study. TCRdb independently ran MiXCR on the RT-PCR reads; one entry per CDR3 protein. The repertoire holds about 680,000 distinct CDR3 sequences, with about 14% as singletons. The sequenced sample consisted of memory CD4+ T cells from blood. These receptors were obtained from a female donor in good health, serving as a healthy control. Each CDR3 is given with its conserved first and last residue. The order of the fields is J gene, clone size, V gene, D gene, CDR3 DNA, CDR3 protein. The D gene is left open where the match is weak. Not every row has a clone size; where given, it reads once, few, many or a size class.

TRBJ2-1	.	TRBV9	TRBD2	TGTGCCAGCAGCGTAGGTGCGGCGGGAGATGGGAATGAGCAGTTCTTC	CASSVGAAGDGNEQFF
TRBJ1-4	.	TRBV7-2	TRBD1	TGTGCCAGCAGCTTGTCAGGGGGGGTGAATGAAAAACTGTTTTTT	CASSLSGGVNEKLFF
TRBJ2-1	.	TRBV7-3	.	TGTGCCAGCAGCCCCCAGGGCGGGTACGGGTATGAGCAGTTCTTC	CASSPQGGYGYEQFF
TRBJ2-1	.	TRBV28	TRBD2	TGTGCCAGCAGACCCGGGACTAGCGACCGCAATGAGCAGTTCTTC	CASRPGTSDRNEQFF
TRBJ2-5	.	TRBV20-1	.	TGCAGTGTAGAGAAACGGGGCCAAGAGACCCAGTACTTC	CSVEKRGQETQYF
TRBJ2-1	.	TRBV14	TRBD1	TGTACCAGCAGACCCGGGACAGATCCCTACAATGAGCAGTTCTTC	CTSRPGTDPYNEQFF
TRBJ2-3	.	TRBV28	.	TGTGCCACCTCAGGTTGGCAGGGTGGAGATACGCAGTATTTT	CATSGWQGGDTQYF
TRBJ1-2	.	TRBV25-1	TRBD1	TGTGCCAGCAGTGCGACGGACAGGTCCCGTGAAGATGGCTACACCTTC	CASSATDRSREDGYTF
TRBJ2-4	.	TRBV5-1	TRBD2	TGCGCCAGCAGCTTGTTTAGCGGGAGCCAACCCCCGGACAAAAACATTCAGTACTTC	CASSLFSGSQPPDKNIQYF
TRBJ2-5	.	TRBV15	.	TGTGCCACCAGCAGCAGGGGATTTGGGGAGACCCAGTACTTC	CATSSRGFGETQYF
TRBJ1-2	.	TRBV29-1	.	TGCAGCGTTGCAACGACAGGTAGCGATGGCTACACCTTC	CSVATTGSDGYTF
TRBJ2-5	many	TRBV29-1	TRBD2	TGCAGCATCCCTCGGGGAGGGCTGCGATTGGAGACCCAGTACTTC	CSIPRGGLRLETQYF
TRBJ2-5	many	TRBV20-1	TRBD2	TGCAGTGCTAGAATCAGCGGGAGCGGGGAGACCCAGTACTTC	CSARISGSGETQYF
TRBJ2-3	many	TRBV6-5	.	TGTGCCAGCAGTTACCTTGCCAGCACAGATACGCAGTATTTT	CASSYLASTDTQYF
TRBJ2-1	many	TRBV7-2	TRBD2	TGTGCCAGCAGTCTATCACTAGCGGGAGAAGTCGATGAGCAGTTCTTC	CASSLSLAGEVDEQFF
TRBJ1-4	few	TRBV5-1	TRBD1	TGCGCCAGCTCCCGGACAGGGGATAATGAAAAACTGTTTTTT	CASSRTGDNEKLFF
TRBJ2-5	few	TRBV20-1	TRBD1	TGCAGTGCTAGAAGGACAGGGGGCAGGGAGACCCAGTACTTC	CSARRTGGRETQYF